This section outlines one T cell receptor (beta chain) sequence together with its context. Its antigen is unknown. No base qualities exist here, and no much larger clone lies one base off it. The germline V end is reduced by 7 bases and the J end by 8 bases; junction bases left unmatched: 11. CDR1 is given as MDHEN and CDR2 as SYDVKM, both from the germline V gene. Spanning cysteine to phenylalanine, the CDR3 consists of 14 amino acids. Of all the DNA, just the CDR3 is kept, 42 bases in frame from base 1. The data originate from a study of shared clonotypes between healthy human individuals (dated by TCRdb to the early 2020s). Concerning the study at large: The cohort comprised a couple of women and three men aged 18 to 49 years. For each donor, CD4 naive and CD4 memory were each run on three plates, CD8 naive on two plates, and CD8 memory on one plate. Each donor's leukapheresis produced roughly between roughly 0.85 and 9.5 billion PBMCs. Blood TCR repertoires of five healthy adults were deeply sequenced to estimate repertoire size and the extent of clonotype sharing between individuals. To increase sequencing depth and limit assay-specific biases, TCR repertoire library preparation and sequencing were carried out by different laboratories using diverse techniques.

CD8 naive samples were CD45RO-negative cells positively selected for CCR7, giving a CD45RA+CCR7+ population that excluded TemRA cells. Donors were healthy HIV-negative adults with no recently reported acute infections or vaccinations. All donors were Caucasian adults living in Nashville, Tennessee, USA. Blood was collected by leukapheresis, and PBMCs were isolated by Ficoll-Histopaque density gradient centrifugation and then cryopreserved in liquid nitrogen vapor phase. Purity and quantity of every magnetically sorted T cell population were checked by analytical flow cytometry. Genomic DNA was isolated from each sorted fraction and quantified by UV absorbance on a Nanodrop 2000c. The study at large found these results: The small number of donors limited the genetic and exposure-history diversity represented. Pairwise subsampling led to the expectation that sequencing depth would affect the degree of clonotype sharing among donors. Estimated clonotype richness was generally larger for naive than for memory subsets. Compared with non-shared clonotypes, clonotypes shared by all four sorted-subset donors had higher generation probabilities. Rarefaction of sorted-subset datasets indicated incomplete sequencing despite the large sequencing depth. When several donors were compared, the shared fraction of clonotypes was about 5% for naive CD4, more than 3% for naive CD8, more than 2% for memory CD4, and around 0.37% for memory CD8. Sampling was limited to blood, and TCR repertoires in tissue likely differ from TCR repertoires in blood.

TCR CDR3 regions were amplified from genomic DNA by multiplex PCR using the deep immunoSEQ assay. Extracted genomic DNA from each cell subset was spread evenly across all wells of several immunoSEQ 96-well plates, with each plate serving as a replicate. Each replicate PCR for sorted subsets received about 180 ng genomic DNA, equal to about 29,000 T cell genomes. The purified libraries were quantified using a Qubit 3.0 fluorometer, sized with a Bioanalyzer 2100, and then quantified again using the KAPA Library Quantification kit. Every immunoSEQ 96-well plate was sequenced on a dedicated single-read 150-cycle Illumina NextSeq 550 flow cell. As for the original processing: Because only junctional sequences without quality scores were contained in the immunoSEQ output, filtering matching that applied to full-length reads could not be performed. Sequences were annotated with PyIR, a Python wrapper for IgBLAST v1.9, using IMGT germline references to assign V/J genes and CDR3. Reads with weak V/J assignments (E-value above 1e-6), missing CDR3, stop codons, out-of-frame junctions, or ambiguous translated residues were removed. V3J clonotypes were defined by identical inferred V gene, J gene, and CDR3 amino acid sequence. To compute the percentage overlap between repertoires, the number of shared unique clonotypes was divided by the size of the smaller repertoire. Richness of each repertoire was evaluated using RTK rarefaction, the Chao1 estimator, and Recon v2.1 estimates of unobserved clonotypes. Generation probabilities for all TCRbeta clonotypes obtained by the gDNA method from four donors were computed using OLGA. Imported from immuneACCESS, the table was reduced by TCRdb to in-frame sequences with V and J called. These copies leave out some clones; in studies compared against another copy, an unresolved V gene accounts for under half, and the cause of the remainder is not known. V and J calls and clone size are copied from that table; D and trimming were computed from the DNA. The sample contains around 1,900,000 clones, over 85% of them found a single time. About 1.7% of the sample comes from the top ten.

What was sequenced was naive CD8+ T cells from PBMCs. Per the publication, the cell subset or site label means: CD45RA+CCR7+. This clonotype was sampled from a man aged 18 to 35 in good health. Some clones in this sample may be carry-over from other donors' samples. The V and J segments used are TRBV28 and TRBJ1-2; the junction holds 9 bases that match TRBD1. CDR3 loop: CASNRRDRVMGYTF. The nucleotides read TGTGCCAGCAATCGCCGGGACAGGGTCATGGGCTACACCTTC.